Listed below are T cell receptor beta chains from one sample, sequenced in a study of PD-L1 blockade in urothelial cancer. Generated by immunoSEQ multiplex PCR, the TCRdb table keeps only in-frame clones and is missing some. The sample has approximately 79,000 clones; around 85% are singletons. Sequencing was performed on PBMCs, taken around atezolizumab (anti-PD-L1) treatment. The receptor set was obtained from a middle-aged man with urothelial cancer. CDR3s include the opening cysteine and the closing phenylalanine or tryptophan. Fields, in order: J gene, D gene, clone size, V gene, CDR3 length, CDR3 DNA, CDR3 protein. A D gene is named only where the DNA matches it firmly. Only part of the rows carry a size: once, few, many, or a class if the clone is expanded.

>TRBJ2-3|TRBD2|.|TRBV11-2|16
TGTGCCAGCAGCTCTCTAGCGGGAGGGGGCCGGGATACGCAGTATTTT
CASSSLAGGGRDTQYF
>TRBJ2-2|TRBD2|.|TRBV30|14
TGTGCCGGTCGACTAGCGGGAAACACCGGGGAGCTGTTTTTT
CAGRLAGNTGELFF
>TRBJ2-1|TRBD2|.|TRBV4-3|17
TGCGCCAGCAGCCAAGACCGACTAGCGGGCCCCGACAATGAGCAGTTCTTC
CASSQDRLAGPDNEQFF
>TRBJ1-5|.|.|TRBV7-9|15
TGTGCCAGCAGCTTAGATCGCAGTCCCAATCAGCCCCAGCATTTT
CASSLDRSPNQPQHF
>TRBJ2-1|TRBD2|.|TRBV4-1|19
TGCGCCAGCAGCCAAGCTGCCCTCCGACTAGCGGGAGGGCCCAATGAGCAGTTCTTC
CASSQAALRLAGGPNEQFF
>TRBJ2-1|TRBD1|.|TRBV11-3|16
TGTGCCAGCAGTACGGACAGGGGAAGAAACCCCAATGAGCAGTTCTTC
CASSTDRGRNPNEQFF
>TRBJ2-1|.|.|TRBV5-4|13
TGTGCCAGCAGCCCCTCCCCGGGGGATGAGCAGTTCTTC
CASSPSPGDEQFF
>TRBJ1-2|TRBD1|.|TRBV5-1|14
TGCGCCAGCAGCCTTGGACAGGGGAACTATGGCTACACCTTC
CASSLGQGNYGYTF
>TRBJ2-3|TRBD1|.|TRBV19|14
TGTGCCACAAAGTGGACAGGCTCCACAGATACGCAGTATTTT
CATKWTGSTDTQYF
>TRBJ2-7|.|once|TRBV2|14
TGTGCCAGCAGTGAAGATCCAGGAGGCCACGAGCAGTACTTC
CASSEDPGGHEQYF
>TRBJ1-1|.|.|TRBV30|14
TGTGCCTGGAGTTACAGGGACCGCCGACGTGAAGCTTTCTTT
CAWSYRDRRREAFF
>TRBJ2-3|.|.|TRBV25-1|11
TGTGCCAGCTCCCGGGAGGATACGCAGTATTTT
CASSREDTQYF
>TRBJ1-2|.|.|TRBV4-2|15
TGTGCCAGCAGCCAAGAAATTTCGGGGTACTATGGCTACACCTTC
CASSQEISGYYGYTF
>TRBJ1-2|.|.|TRBV11-2|13
TGTGCCAGCAGCTCGAGACAGGCGCGAGGCTACACCTTC
CASSSRQARGYTF
>TRBJ1-2|.|.|TRBV27|15
TGTGCCTCCCGCCTTAAGGCCAGGGAACACTATGGCTACACCTTC
CASRLKAREHYGYTF
>TRBJ1-1|.|.|TRBV7-3|16
TGTGCCAGCAGCTCAAGGGGAGGGGGTCCGGGTACTGAAGCTTTCTTT
CASSSRGGGPGTEAFF
>TRBJ1-5|.|.|TRBV30|15
TGTGCCTGGAGTACCAAGCGGAATAGCAATCAGCCCCAGCATTTT
CAWSTKRNSNQPQHF
>TRBJ1-2|.|.|TRBV5-1|14
TGCGCCAGCAGCCTTGGAAGTAACAGGGATGGCTACACCTTC
CASSLGSNRDGYTF
>TRBJ1-5|TRBD1|.|TRBV19|13
TGTGCCAGTAGTATTGAGGGGGCGCAGCCCCAGCATTTT
CASSIEGAQPQHF
>TRBJ2-3|TRBD2|once|TRBV4-3|18
TGCGCCAGCAGCCAAGATCCCCCTGGGGCGGGGGGAGCGGATACGCAGTATTTT
CASSQDPPGAGGADTQYF
>TRBJ1-2|TRBD1|.|TRBV28|13
TGTGCCATACAGGGGGCCTTACGGGATGGCTACACCTTC
CAIQGALRDGYTF
>TRBJ1-2|.|.|TRBV6-1|14
TGTGCCAGCAGGGGGGAAACAGGGACGGGTGGCTACACCTTC
CASRGETGTGGYTF